These T cell receptor beta chains were read from a single sample in a study of T cell responses to AZD1222 COVID-19 vaccine. Libraries were prepared by immunoSEQ multiplex PCR; TCRdb keeps only in-frame clonotypes and omits some of them. This sample's table has about 140,000 clones. The sample taken for sequencing was peripheral blood. The receptor set was obtained from an adult in good health. The CDR3 runs from the conserved cysteine through the conserved F or W. The D gene is left open where the match is weak.

D	V	J	CDR3	DNA
TRBD2	TRBV3-1/TRBV3-2	TRBJ2-1	CASSQAGGGYNEQFF	TGTGCCAGCAGCCAAGCCGGGGGGGGGTACAATGAGCAGTTCTTC
-	TRBV12-3/TRBV12-4	TRBJ2-7	CASSLRDYEQYF	TGTGCCAGCAGTTTAAGAGACTACGAGCAGTACTTC
-	TRBV9	TRBJ2-5	CASSVAGGWIRGTQYF	TGTGCCAGCAGCGTAGCGGGCGGTTGGATCCGAGGGACCCAGTACTTC
TRBD2	TRBV6-1	TRBJ2-3	CASSEWGGSTDTQYF	TGTGCCAGCAGTGAATGGGGGGGGAGCACAGATACGCAGTATTTT
TRBD2	TRBV2	TRBJ2-5	CASSANRGVETQYF	TGTGCCAGCAGTGCAAACCGGGGGGTAGAGACCCAGTACTTC
-	TRBV15	TRBJ2-1	CATSTMGGAPHNEQFF	TGTGCCACCAGCACAATGGGTGGGGCCCCCCACAATGAGCAGTTCTTC
-	TRBV25-1	TRBJ2-7	CASSVGQLYEQYF	TGTGCCAGCAGTGTAGGACAGCTCTACGAGCAGTACTTC
-	TRBV30	TRBJ2-7	CAWSVQDGAYEQYF	TGTGCCTGGAGTGTTCAGGACGGAGCCTACGAGCAGTACTTC
TRBD2	TRBV13	TRBJ2-1	CASSPRGVAGNEQFF	TGTGCCAGCAGCCCCCGGGGAGTAGCGGGCAATGAGCAGTTCTTC
-	TRBV4-1	TRBJ2-7	CASSQAPQGTPYEQYF	TGCGCCAGCAGCCAAGCCCCCCAGGGGACCCCCTACGAGCAGTACTTC
TRBD1	TRBV3-1/TRBV3-2	TRBJ1-5	CASSQTGGGQPQHF	TGTGCCAGCAGCCAAACAGGGGGGGGTCAGCCCCAGCATTTT
TRBD1	TRBV6-1	TRBJ1-2	CASSGPGQGGSYGYTF	TGTGCCAGCAGTGGACCGGGACAGGGAGGGTCCTATGGCTACACCTTC
TRBD1	TRBV9	TRBJ1-2	CASSEGTAPTYGYTF	TGTGCCAGCAGCGAGGGGACAGCGCCAACCTATGGCTACACCTTC
-	TRBV3-1/TRBV3-2	TRBJ1-2	CASSQDLATRNGYTF	TGTGCCAGCAGCCAAGATTTAGCCACGAGGAATGGCTACACCTTC
-	TRBV10-3	TRBJ1-2	CAIRGGGLVYGYTF	TGTGCCATCCGTGGGGGGGGGCTCGTCTATGGCTACACCTTC
-	TRBV30	TRBJ1-4	CAWSVQNNEKLFF	TGTGCCTGGAGTGTACAGAATAATGAAAAACTGTTTTTT
-	TRBV3-1/TRBV3-2	TRBJ1-4	CASSQRSEEKLFF	TGTGCCAGCAGCCAACGGTCTGAGGAAAAACTGTTTTTT
-	TRBV12-3/TRBV12-4	TRBJ1-2	CASSFRYGYTF	TGTGCCAGCAGTTTTAGGTATGGCTACACCTTC
-	TRBV5-5	TRBJ1-1	CASSLSLGAVTEAFF	TGTGCCAGCAGCTTGTCCTTAGGGGCGGTCACTGAAGCTTTCTTT
TRBD1	TRBV9	TRBJ2-7	CASTTGTGNKDEQYF	TGTGCCAGCACTACCGGGACAGGGAATAAGGACGAGCAGTACTTC
-	TRBV2	TRBJ1-1	CASSHNPRKMNTEAFF	TGTGCCAGCAGCCATAACCCCAGGAAGATGAACACTGAAGCTTTCTTT
-	TRBV4-1	TRBJ2-3	CASSQDHSTDTQYF	TGCGCCAGCAGCCAAGATCACAGCACAGATACGCAGTATTTT